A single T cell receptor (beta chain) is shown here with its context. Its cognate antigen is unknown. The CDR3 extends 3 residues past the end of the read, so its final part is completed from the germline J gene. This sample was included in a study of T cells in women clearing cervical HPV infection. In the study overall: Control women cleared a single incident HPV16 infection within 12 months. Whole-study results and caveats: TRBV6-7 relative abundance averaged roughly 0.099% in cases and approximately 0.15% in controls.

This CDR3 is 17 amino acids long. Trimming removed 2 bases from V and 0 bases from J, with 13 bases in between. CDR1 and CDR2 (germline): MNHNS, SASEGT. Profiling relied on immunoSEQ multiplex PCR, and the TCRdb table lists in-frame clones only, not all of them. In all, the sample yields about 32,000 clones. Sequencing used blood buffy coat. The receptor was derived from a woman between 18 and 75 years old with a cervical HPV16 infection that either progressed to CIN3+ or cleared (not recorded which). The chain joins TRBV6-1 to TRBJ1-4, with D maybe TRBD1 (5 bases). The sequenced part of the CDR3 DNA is TGTGCCAGCAGTGAATACGGGGGACTATCAACTAATGAAAAA. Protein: CASSEYGGLSTNEK. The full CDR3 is CASSEYGGLSTNEKLFF.